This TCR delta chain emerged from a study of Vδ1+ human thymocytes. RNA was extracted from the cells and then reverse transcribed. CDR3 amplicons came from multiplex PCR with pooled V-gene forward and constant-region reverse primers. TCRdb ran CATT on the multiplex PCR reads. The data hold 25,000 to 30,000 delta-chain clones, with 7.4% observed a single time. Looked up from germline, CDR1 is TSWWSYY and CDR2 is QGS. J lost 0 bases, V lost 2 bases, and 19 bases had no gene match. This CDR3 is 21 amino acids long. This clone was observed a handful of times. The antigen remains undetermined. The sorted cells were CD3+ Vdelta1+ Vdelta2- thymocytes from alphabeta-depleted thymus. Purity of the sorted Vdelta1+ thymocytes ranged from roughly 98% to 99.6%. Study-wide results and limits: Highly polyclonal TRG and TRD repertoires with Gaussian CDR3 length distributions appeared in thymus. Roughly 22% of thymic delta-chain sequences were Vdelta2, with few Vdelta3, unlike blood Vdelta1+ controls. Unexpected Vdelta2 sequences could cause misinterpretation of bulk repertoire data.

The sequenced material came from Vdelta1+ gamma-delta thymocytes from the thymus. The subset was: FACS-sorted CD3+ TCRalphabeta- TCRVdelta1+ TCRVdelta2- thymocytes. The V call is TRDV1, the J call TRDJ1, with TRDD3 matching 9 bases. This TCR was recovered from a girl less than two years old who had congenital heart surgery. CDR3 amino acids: CALGEKIPRRTGGIYTDKLIF. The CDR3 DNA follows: TGTGCTCTTGGGGAAAAAATCCCCCGGCGTACTGGGGGAATATACACCGATAAACTCATCTTT.